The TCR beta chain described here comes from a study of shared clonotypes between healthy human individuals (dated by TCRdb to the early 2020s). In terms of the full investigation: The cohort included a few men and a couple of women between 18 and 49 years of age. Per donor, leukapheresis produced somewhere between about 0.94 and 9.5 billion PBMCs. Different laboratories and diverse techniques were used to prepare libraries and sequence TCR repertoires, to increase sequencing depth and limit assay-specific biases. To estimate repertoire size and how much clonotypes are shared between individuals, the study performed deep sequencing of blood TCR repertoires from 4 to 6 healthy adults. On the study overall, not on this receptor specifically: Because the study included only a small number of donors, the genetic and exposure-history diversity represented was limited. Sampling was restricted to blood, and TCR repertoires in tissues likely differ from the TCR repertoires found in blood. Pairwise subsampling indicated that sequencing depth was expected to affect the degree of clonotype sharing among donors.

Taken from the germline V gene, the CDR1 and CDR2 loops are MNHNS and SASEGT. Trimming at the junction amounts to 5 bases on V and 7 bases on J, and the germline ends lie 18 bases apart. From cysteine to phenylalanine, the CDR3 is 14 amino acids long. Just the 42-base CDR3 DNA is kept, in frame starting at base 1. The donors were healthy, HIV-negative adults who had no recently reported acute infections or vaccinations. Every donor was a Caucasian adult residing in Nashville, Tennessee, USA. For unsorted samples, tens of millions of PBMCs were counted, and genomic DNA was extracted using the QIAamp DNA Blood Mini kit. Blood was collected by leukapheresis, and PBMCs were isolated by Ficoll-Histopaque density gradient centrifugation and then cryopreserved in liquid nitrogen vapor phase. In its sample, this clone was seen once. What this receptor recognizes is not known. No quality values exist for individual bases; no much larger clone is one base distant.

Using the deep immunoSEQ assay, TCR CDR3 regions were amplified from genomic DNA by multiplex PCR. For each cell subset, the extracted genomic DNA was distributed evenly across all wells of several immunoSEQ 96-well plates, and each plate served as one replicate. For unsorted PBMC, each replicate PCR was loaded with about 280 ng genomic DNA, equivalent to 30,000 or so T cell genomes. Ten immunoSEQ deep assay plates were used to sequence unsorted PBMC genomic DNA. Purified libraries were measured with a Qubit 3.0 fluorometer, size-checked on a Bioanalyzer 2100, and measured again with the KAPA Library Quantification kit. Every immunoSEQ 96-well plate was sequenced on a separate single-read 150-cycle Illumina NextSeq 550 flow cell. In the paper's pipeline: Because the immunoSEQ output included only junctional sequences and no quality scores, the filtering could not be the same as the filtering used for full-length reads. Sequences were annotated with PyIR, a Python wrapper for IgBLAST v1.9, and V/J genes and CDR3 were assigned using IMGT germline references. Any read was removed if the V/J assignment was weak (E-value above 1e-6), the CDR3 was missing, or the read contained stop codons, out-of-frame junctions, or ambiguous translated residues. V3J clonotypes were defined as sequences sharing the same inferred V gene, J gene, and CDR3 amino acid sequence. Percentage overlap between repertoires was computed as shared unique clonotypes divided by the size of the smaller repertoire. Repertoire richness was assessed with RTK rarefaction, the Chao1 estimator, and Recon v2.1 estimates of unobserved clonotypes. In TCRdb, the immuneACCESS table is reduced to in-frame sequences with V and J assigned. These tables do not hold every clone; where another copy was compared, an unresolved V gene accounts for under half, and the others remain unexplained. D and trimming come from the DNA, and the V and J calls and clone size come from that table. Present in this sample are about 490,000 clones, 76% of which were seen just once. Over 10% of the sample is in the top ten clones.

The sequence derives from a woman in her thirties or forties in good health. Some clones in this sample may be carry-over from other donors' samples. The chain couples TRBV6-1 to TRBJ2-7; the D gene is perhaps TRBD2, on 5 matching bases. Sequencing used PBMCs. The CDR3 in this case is CASSHRRRGREQYF. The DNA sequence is TGTGCCAGCAGTCACCGCCGACGGGGTAGGGAGCAGTACTTC.